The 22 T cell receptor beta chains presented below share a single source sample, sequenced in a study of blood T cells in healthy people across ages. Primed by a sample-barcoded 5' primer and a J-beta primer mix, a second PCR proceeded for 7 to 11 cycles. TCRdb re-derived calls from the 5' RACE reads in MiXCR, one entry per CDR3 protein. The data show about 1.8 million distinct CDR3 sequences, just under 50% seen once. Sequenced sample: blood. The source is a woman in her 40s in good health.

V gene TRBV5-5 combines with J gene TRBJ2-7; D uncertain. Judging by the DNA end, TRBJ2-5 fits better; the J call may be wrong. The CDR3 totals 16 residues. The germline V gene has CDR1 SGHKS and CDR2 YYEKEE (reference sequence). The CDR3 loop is CASSLFETPHRETQYF. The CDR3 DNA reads TGTGCCAGCAGCCTTTTTGAGACCCCCCATAGGGAGACCCAGTACTTC.

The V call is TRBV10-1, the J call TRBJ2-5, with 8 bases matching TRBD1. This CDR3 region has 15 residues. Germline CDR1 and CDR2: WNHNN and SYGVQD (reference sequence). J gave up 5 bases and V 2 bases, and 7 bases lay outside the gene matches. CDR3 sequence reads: CASSEGGTGKETQYF. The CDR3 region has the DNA TGCGCCAGCAGTGAGGGAGGGACAGGAAAGGAGACCCAGTACTTC.

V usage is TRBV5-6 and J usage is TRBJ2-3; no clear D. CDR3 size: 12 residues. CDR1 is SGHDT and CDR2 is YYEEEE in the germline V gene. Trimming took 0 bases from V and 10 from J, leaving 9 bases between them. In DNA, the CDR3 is TGTGCCAGCAGCTTGGTGGTGGGTTCGCAGTATTTT. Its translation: CASSLVVGSQYF.

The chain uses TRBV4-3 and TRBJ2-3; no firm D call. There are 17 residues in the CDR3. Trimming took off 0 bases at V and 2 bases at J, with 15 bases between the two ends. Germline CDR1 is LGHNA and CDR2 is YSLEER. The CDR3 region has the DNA TGCGCCAGCAGCCAAGATCGGGTTTCCTCCACCACAGATACGCAGTATTTT. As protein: CASSQDRVSSTTDTQYF.

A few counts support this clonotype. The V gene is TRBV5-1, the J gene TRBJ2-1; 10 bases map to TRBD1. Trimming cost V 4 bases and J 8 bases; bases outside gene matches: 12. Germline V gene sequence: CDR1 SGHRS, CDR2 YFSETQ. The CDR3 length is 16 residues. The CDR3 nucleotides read TGCGCCAGCAGCGGACGATCCCGGGACAGGGGAGATGAGCAGTTCTTC. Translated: CASSGRSRDRGDEQFF.

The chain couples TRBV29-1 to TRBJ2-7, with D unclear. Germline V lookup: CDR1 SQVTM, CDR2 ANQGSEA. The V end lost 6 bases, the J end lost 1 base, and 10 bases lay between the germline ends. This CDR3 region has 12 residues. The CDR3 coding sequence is TGCAGCGTGTGCGGTTTTTCCTACGAGCAGTACTTC. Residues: CSVCGFSYEQYF.

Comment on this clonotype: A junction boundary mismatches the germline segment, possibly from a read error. The CDR3 nucleotides read TGCACCAGCAGCCTAGGGGCGGAGGTCCAGACCCAGTACTTC. Translation gives CTSSLGAEVQTQYF. The chain joins TRBV4-3 to TRBJ2-5, with D possibly being TRBD1 or TRBD2 (5 bases each). This CDR3 has 14 residues. Per germline, CDR1 LGHNA and CDR2 YSLEER.

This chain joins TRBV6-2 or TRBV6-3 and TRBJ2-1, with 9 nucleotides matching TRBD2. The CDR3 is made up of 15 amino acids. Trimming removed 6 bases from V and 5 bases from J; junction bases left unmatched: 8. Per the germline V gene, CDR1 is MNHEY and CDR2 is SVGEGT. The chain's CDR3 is CASRSGGSGDNEQFF. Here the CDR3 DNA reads TGTGCCAGCAGGAGCGGGGGGTCCGGGGACAATGAGCAGTTCTTC.

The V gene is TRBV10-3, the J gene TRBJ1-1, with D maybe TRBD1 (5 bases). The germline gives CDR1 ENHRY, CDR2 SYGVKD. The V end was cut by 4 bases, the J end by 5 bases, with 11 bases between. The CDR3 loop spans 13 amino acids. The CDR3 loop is CAISGRWGTEAFF. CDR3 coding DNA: TGTGCCATCAGTGGACGGTGGGGGACTGAAGCTTTCTTT.

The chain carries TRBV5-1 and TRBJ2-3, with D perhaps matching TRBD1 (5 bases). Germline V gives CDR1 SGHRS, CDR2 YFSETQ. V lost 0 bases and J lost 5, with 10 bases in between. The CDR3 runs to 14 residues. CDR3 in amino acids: CASSLASGQDTQYF. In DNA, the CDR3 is TGCGCCAGCAGCTTGGCCTCAGGGCAAGATACGCAGTATTTT.

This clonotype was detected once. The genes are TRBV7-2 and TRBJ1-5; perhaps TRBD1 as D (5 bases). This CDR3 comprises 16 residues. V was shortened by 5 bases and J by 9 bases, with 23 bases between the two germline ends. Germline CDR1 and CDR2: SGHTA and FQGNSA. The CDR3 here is CASSPRQSPSARPQHF. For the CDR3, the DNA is TGTGCCAGCAGCCCGAGACAGTCACCTAGTGCAAGGCCCCAGCATTTT.

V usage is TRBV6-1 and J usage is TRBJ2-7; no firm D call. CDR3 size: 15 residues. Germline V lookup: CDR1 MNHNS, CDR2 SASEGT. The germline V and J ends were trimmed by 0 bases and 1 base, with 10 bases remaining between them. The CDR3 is CASSEALQKSYEQYF. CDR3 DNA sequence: TGTGCCAGCAGTGAAGCGCTCCAGAAATCCTACGAGCAGTACTTC.

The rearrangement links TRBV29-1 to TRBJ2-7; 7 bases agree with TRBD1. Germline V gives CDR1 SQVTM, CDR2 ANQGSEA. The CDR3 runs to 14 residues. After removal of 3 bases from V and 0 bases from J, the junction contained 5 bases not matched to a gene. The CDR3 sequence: CSVEVTGSSYEQYF. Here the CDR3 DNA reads TGCAGCGTTGAGGTGACAGGGAGCTCCTACGAGCAGTACTTC.

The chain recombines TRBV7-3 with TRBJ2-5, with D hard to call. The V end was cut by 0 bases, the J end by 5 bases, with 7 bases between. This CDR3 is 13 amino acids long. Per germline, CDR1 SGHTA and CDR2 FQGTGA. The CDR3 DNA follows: TGTGCCAGCAGCTTAACTACAGTGGAGACCCAGTACTTC. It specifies CASSLTTVETQYF.

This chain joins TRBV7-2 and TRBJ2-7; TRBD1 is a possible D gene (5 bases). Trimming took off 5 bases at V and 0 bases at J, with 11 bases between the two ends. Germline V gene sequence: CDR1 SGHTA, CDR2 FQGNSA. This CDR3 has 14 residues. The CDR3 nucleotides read TGTGCCAGCAGCACAGGTTGGGACTCCTACGAGCAGTACTTC. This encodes CASSTGWDSYEQYF.

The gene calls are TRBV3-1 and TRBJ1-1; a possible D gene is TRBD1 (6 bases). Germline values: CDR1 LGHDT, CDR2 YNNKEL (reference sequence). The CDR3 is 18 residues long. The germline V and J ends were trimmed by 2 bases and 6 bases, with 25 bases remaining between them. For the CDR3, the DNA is TGTGCCAGCAGCCAACGTCAATCTATTTTTAGGGGGAATGCTGAAGCTTTCTTT. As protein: CASSQRQSIFRGNAEAFF.

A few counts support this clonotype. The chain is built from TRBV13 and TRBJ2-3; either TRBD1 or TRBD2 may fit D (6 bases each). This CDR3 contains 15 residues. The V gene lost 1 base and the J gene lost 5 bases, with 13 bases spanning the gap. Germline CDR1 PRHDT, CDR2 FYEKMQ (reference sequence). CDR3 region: CASSLEWGAEDTQYF. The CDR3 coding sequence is TGTGCCAGCAGCTTAGAGTGGGGGGCGGAAGATACGCAGTATTTT. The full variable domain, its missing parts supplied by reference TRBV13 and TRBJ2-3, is AAGVIQSPRHLIKEKRETATLKCYPIPRHDTVYWYQQGPGQDPQFLISFYEKMQSDKGSIPDRFSAQQFSDYHSELNMSSLELGDSALYFCASSLEWGAEDTQYFGPGTRLTVL.

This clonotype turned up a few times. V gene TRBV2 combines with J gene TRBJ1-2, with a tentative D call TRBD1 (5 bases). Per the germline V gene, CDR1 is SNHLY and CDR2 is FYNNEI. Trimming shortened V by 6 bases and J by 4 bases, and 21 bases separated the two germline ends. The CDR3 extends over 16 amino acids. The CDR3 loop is CASRAFPGNGAYGYTF. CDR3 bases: TGTGCCAGCAGAGCCTTCCCGGGCAATGGGGCCTATGGCTACACCTTC.

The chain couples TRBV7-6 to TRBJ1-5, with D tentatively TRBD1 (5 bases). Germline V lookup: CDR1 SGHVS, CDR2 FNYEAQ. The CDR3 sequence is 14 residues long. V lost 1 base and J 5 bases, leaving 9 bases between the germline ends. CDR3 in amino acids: CASSLVMGDQPQHF. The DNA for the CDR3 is TGTGCCAGCAGCTTAGTCATGGGGGATCAGCCCCAGCATTTT.

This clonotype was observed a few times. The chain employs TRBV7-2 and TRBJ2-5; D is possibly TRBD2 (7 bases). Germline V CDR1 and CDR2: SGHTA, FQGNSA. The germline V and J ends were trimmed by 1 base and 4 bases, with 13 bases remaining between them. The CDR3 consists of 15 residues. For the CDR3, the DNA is TGTGCCAGCAGCTTAGTCCGTGGGGGGGCAGAGACCCAGTACTTC. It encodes CASSLVRGGAETQYF.

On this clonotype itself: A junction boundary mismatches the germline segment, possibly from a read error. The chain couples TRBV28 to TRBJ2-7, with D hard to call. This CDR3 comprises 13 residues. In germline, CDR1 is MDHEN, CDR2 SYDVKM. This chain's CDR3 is CARSPLSAYEQYF. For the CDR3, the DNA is TGTGCCCGCAGTCCCCTGTCCGCGTACGAGCAGTACTTC. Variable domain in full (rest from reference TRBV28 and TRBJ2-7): DVKVTQSSRYLVKRTGEKVFLECVQDMDHENMFWYRQDPGLGLRLIYFSYDVKMKEKGDIPEGYSVSREKKERFSLILESASTNQTSMYLCARSPLSAYEQYFGPGTRLTVT.

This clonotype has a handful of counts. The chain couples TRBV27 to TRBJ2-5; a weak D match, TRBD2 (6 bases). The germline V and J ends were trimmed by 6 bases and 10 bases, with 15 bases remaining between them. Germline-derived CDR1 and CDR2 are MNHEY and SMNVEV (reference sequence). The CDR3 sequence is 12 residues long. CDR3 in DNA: TGTGCCAGCAGGGCTAGCGAGGCGGTCCAGTACTTC. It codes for CASRASEAVQYF.